The 30 T cell receptor beta chains listed next were all sequenced from one sample in a study of cytomegalovirus exposure and HLA in healthy donors. The PCR made use of 60 Vbeta and 13 Jbeta primers. The protocol was immunoSEQ multiplex PCR, while the TCRdb copy is restricted to in-frame clones and leaves out a portion. Of 110,000 or so clones detected, about four fifths appear once; the ten largest clones hold 1% to 1.5%. The sequenced sample consisted of PBMCs. These receptors were collected from a man between 35 and 55 years old in good health and CMV-seronegative.

The rearrangement links TRBV29-1 to TRBJ2-5; 7 bases match TRBD1. CDR1 is SQVTM and CDR2 is ANQGSEA in the germline V gene. The CDR3 is 11 amino acids. V trimming: 4 bases; J trimming: 7 bases; junction bases outside the gene matches: 3. The CDR3 region has the DNA TGCAGCGTTGGGGACAGAACGACCCAGTACTTC. Translating gives CSVGDRTTQYF.

The V call is TRBV7-6, the J call TRBJ2-7, with a tentative D call TRBD2 (5 bases). CDR1 is SGHVS, CDR2 FNYEAQ, per germline. This CDR3 is built from 14 residues. V lost 1 base and J lost 2, with 9 bases in between. The CDR3 protein is CASSLGGSTYEQYF. The CDR3 bases are TGTGCCAGCAGCTTAGGCGGGTCAACCTACGAGCAGTACTTC.

V is TRBV18 and J is TRBJ2-1; no clear D gene. Germline CDR1 KGHSH, CDR2 LQKENI. Trimming cost V 3 bases and J 5 bases, with 17 bases left between them. CDR3 length: 16 residues. CDR3 sequence reads: CASSPKNPTADNEQFF. DNA for the CDR3: TGTGCCAGCTCACCTAAAAATCCCACTGCCGACAATGAGCAGTTCTTC. Full variable domain (missing parts from reference TRBV18 and TRBJ2-1): NAGVMQNPRHLVRRRGQEARLRCSPMKGHSHVYWYRQLPEEGLKFMVYLQKENIIDESGMPKERFSAEFPKEGPSILRIQQVVRGDSAAYFCASSPKNPTADNEQFFGPGTRLTVL.

The chain is built from TRBV29-1 and TRBJ2-1, with TRBD2 matching over 13 bases. Germline V gene lookup returns CDR1 SQVTM and CDR2 ANQGSEA. This CDR3 has 14 residues. CDR3 amino acids: CTHTGTSGTNEQFF. The CDR3 nucleotides are TGCACCCATACCGGGACTAGCGGGACCAATGAGCAGTTCTTC.

The rearrangement joins TRBV4-1 to TRBJ1-2; possible D gene TRBD1, 5 bases. The CDR3 sequence is 15 residues long. The germline V gene has CDR1 MGHRA and CDR2 YSYEKL. V lost 0 bases and J lost 8, with 16 bases in between. The CDR3 DNA follows: TGCGCCAGCAGCCAAGATCTCATGGGGGGAGGCGGCTACACCTTC. It yields the protein CASSQDLMGGGGYTF.

The gene calls are TRBV7-8 and TRBJ1-1; 8 nucleotides align to TRBD1. The CDR3 extends over 13 amino acids. Germline CDR1 reads SGHVS; CDR2 reads FQNEAQ. J lost 4 bases, V lost 3 bases, and 1 base had no gene match. CDR3 residues: CASSFTGGTEAFF. CDR3 nucleotide sequence: TGTGCCAGCAGCTTTACAGGGGGCACTGAAGCTTTCTTT.

This chain links TRBV6-5 with TRBJ2-5, with 8 bases identical to TRBD1. From germline, CDR1 is MNHEY and CDR2 SVGAGI. This CDR3 is 15 amino acids long. V lost 0 bases to trimming and J lost 4 bases; unmatched junction nucleotides: 4. The CDR3 is CASSYSGQAAETQYF. For the CDR3, the DNA is TGTGCCAGCAGTTACTCGGGACAGGCAGCAGAGACCCAGTACTTC.

The V gene is TRBV6-5, the J gene TRBJ1-5, with D possibly matching TRBD1 (6 bases). The CDR3 extends over 14 amino acids. Germline CDR1 is MNHEY and CDR2 is SVGAGI. With 5 bases removed from V and 4 bases from J, the gap between germline ends came to 12 bases. The CDR3 region has the DNA TGTGCCAGCAGTCCTAATCAGGGGAATCAGCCCCAGCATTTT. It specifies CASSPNQGNQPQHF.

The rearrangement uses TRBV28 and TRBJ2-1; 12 bases are shared with TRBD2. The CDR3 runs to 16 residues. V shed 5 bases and J 5 bases; nucleotides not matched to a gene: 7. Germline V gene lookup returns CDR1 MDHEN and CDR2 SYDVKM. CDR3 DNA: TGTGCCAGCAGTACCTCACTAGCGGGGGGAGACAATGAGCAGTTCTTC. This translates into CASSTSLAGGDNEQFF.

The CDR3 bases are TGTGCCAGCAGCAGGGGACAGTTACTTTCCTACGAGCAGTACTTC. Encoded protein: CASSRGQLLSYEQYF. The chain links TRBV5-6 to TRBJ2-7; TRBD1 matches 7 bases. The CDR3 consists of 15 residues. Unmatched junction bases numbered 8, after V lost 4 bases and J lost 1 base. Per germline, CDR1 SGHDT and CDR2 YYEEEE.

The CDR3 here is CASSQERALGTGATDTQYF. CDR3 nucleotide sequence: TGCGCCAGCAGCCAAGAGAGGGCCCTAGGGACAGGGGCAACAGATACGCAGTATTTT. The gene calls are TRBV4-1 and TRBJ2-3; 10 bases fit TRBD1. CDR3 length: 19 amino acids. Germline trimming cut 0 bases from V and 3 bases from J; bases unmatched to any gene: 12. CDR1 and CDR2 (germline): MGHRA, YSYEKL.

The chain joins TRBV19 to TRBJ1-1; D remains ambiguous. Germline CDR1 is LNHDA and CDR2 is SQIVND (reference sequence). There are 14 residues in the CDR3. Trimming shortened V by 3 bases and J by 5 bases, and 13 bases separated the two germline ends. The CDR3 nucleotides read TGTGCCAGTAGTATCTACGGGTCGGGGACTGAAGCTTTCTTT. Its protein product is CASSIYGSGTEAFF.

V usage is TRBV5-1 and J usage is TRBJ2-6; 14 bases are shared with TRBD2. The CDR3 is 19 amino acids. V shed 0 bases, J shed 4 bases, and the junction held 6 bases outside the gene matches. The germline CDR1 and CDR2 sequences are SGHRS and YFSETQ. CDR3 coding DNA: TGCGCCAGCAGCTTGGGGACGACTAGCGGGAGGGCAGGGGCCAACGTCCTGACTTTC. Translated, it gives CASSLGTTSGRAGANVLTF.

The chain couples TRBV7-9 to TRBJ2-1; the D is unclear. Trimming removed 1 base at V and 4 bases at J, with 8 bases between. The CDR3 totals 14 residues. CDR1 is SEHNR and CDR2 is FQNEAQ in the germline V gene (reference sequence). In DNA, the CDR3 is TGTGCCAGCAGCTTAGGAACGGTGTACAATGAGCAGTTCTTC. This sequence encodes CASSLGTVYNEQFF.

This clone was seen a single time. The genes are TRBV7-2 and TRBJ1-1, with unresolved D. CDR1 is SGHTA and CDR2 is FQGNSA in the germline V gene. The CDR3 extends over 12 amino acids. The germline V and J ends were trimmed by 1 base and 6 bases, with 6 bases remaining between them. The CDR3 coding sequence is TGTGCCAGCAGCTTAGGGAGGGCTGAAGCTTTCTTT. Its translation: CASSLGRAEAFF. The whole variable domain, filled in from reference TRBV7-2 and TRBJ1-1, reads GAGVSQSPSNKVTEKGKDVELRCDPISGHTALYWYRQSLGQGLEFLIYFQGNSAPDKSGLPSDRFSAERTGGSVSTLTIQRTQQEDSAVYLCASSLGRAEAFFGQGTRLTVV.

This clone occurred a few times. This chain connects TRBV19 to TRBJ2-1, with 14 bases fitting TRBD2. Germline assignment: CDR1 LNHDA and CDR2 SQIVND (reference sequence). The V segment lost 5 bases and the J segment 7 bases; nucleotides outside the gene matches: 4. There are 15 residues in the CDR3. CDR3 residues: CASSRGTSGGNEQFF. For the CDR3, the DNA is TGTGCCAGTAGTCGAGGGACTAGCGGGGGAAATGAGCAGTTCTTC. Filled out from reference TRBV19 and TRBJ2-1, the complete variable domain reads DGGITQSPKYLFRKEGQNVTLSCEQNLNHDAMYWYRQDPGQGLRLIYYSQIVNDFQKGDIAEGYSVSREKKESFPLTVTSAQKNPTAFYLCASSRGTSGGNEQFFGPGTRLTVL.

CDR3 loop: CASSWDSNVEKLFF. CDR3 DNA sequence: TGTGCCAGCAGTTGGGACAGTAACGTAGAAAAACTGTTTTTT. The chain recombines TRBV2 with TRBJ1-4; 7 positions match TRBD1. The germline V gene encodes CDR1 SNHLY and CDR2 FYNNEI. V gave up 5 bases and J gave up 8 bases; unmatched junction bases: 8. This CDR3 spans 14 amino acids.

J is TRBJ2-2 and V is TRBV5-4; D unclear. This CDR3 region has 15 residues. Germline-derived CDR1 and CDR2 are SGHNT and YYREEE (reference sequence). Between the trimmed V and J ends, which lost 0 bases and 1 base, there was a span of 7 bases. The CDR3 DNA reads as TGTGCCAGCAGCTTGGCCCAGAAGAACACCGGGGAGCTGTTTTTT. Amino acid sequence: CASSLAQKNTGELFF.

The rearrangement uses TRBV5-1 and TRBJ2-3; D not certain. Trimming cost V 4 bases and J 2 bases, with 5 bases left between them. CDR3 length equals 12 residues. From germline, CDR1 is SGHRS and CDR2 YFSETQ. As DNA, the CDR3 is TGCGCCAGCAGCCGACTCACAGATACGCAGTATTTT. It is translated as CASSRLTDTQYF.

V usage is TRBV6-6 and J usage is TRBJ2-2; 11 bases agree with TRBD1. Unmatched junction bases numbered 5, after V lost 6 bases and J lost 5 bases. The V gene's germline CDR1 is MNHNY and CDR2 SVGAGI (reference sequence). CDR3 size: 15 residues. The CDR3 protein is CASSRTGGSTGELFF. The CDR3 DNA reads TGTGCCAGCAGCCGGACAGGGGGCTCAACCGGGGAGCTGTTTTTT.

On this clone: Its ends do not fully match the called genes, so a read error is possible. V usage is TRBV7-9 and J usage is TRBJ2-5; D uncertain. Germline-derived CDR1 and CDR2 are SEHNR and FQNEAQ (reference sequence). This CDR3 has 12 residues. CDR3 sequence (DNA): TGTGCCAGCAGCTTAGATCTCGGTCCCACAGACTTC. Its protein is CASSLDLGPTDF.

This chain uses TRBV5-1 with TRBJ1-2; maybe TRBD1 (5 bases). The CDR3 consists of 14 residues. Germline V lookup: CDR1 SGHRS, CDR2 YFSETQ. Trimming cost V 2 bases and J 8 bases, with 16 bases left between them. CDR3 nucleotides: TGCGCCAGCAGCTTTAACCGGGCGACAGACGGCTACACCTTC. Protein sequence: CASSFNRATDGYTF.

A note on this clone: The same CDR3 can be traced to other DNA sequences in this sample. The chain employs TRBV6-5 and TRBJ2-7; a weak D match, TRBD1 (5 bases). V was pared by 0 bases and J by 3 bases, with 9 bases between. The CDR3 totals 14 residues. From germline, CDR1 is MNHEY and CDR2 SVGAGI. The CDR3 reads CASSYSTGGYEQYF. CDR3 DNA sequence: TGTGCCAGCAGTTACTCTACAGGCGGCTACGAGCAGTACTTC.

The V call is TRBV18, the J call TRBJ2-1, with D perhaps TRBD2 (6 bases). CDR1 and CDR2 (germline): KGHSH, LQKENI. This CDR3 has 14 residues. The ends were cut back, 3 bases at V and 4 bases at J, with 10 bases in the middle. In DNA, the CDR3 is TGTGCCAGCTCACCTAGCGGTATATACAATGAGCAGTTCTTC. Its protein product is CASSPSGIYNEQFF.

This clone was detected a few times. The V and J genes are TRBV10-2 and TRBJ2-7; 8 nucleotides line up with TRBD2. V shed 2 bases and J 0 bases; nucleotides not matched to a gene: 3. Germline-derived CDR1 and CDR2 are WSHSY and SAAADI. This CDR3 region has 15 residues. In nucleotides, the CDR3 is TGCGCCAGCAGTGAGGAGCTAGCGGGCTCCTACGAGCAGTACTTC. Residues: CASSEELAGSYEQYF.

This sequence joins TRBV4-1 and TRBJ2-3, with no clear D. V gave up 2 bases and J gave up 6 bases, with 9 bases separating them. This CDR3 comprises 13 residues. The germline V gene has CDR1 MGHRA and CDR2 YSYEKL. In DNA, the CDR3 is TGCGCCAGCAGCCAATACAGAATCGATACGCAGTATTTT. Its protein product is CASSQYRIDTQYF.

The chain uses TRBV5-1 and TRBJ1-2, with D possibly matching TRBD1 (5 bases). Trimming removed 1 base from V and 5 bases from J, with 9 bases in between. The CDR3 is 13 residues long. CDR1 and CDR2 from the germline V gene are SGHRS and YFSETQ. The CDR3 DNA follows: TGCGCCAGCAGCTTGTACGGACAATATGGCTACACCTTC. As protein: CASSLYGQYGYTF.

This clone came up once. This chain links TRBV4-1 with TRBJ2-5; D possibly corresponds to TRBD1 (6 bases). Germline V lookup: CDR1 MGHRA, CDR2 YSYEKL. Trimming cost V 1 base and J 11 bases, with 17 bases left between them. This CDR3 spans 14 amino acids. The CDR3 DNA reads as TGCGCCAGCAGCCAAGTCTCTGAGGGGGAGCAACAGTACTTC. This gives the protein CASSQVSEGEQQYF.

This clone was picked up one time. The chain carries TRBV6-5 and TRBJ1-1, with D possibly being TRBD1 (6 bases). Germline CDR1 MNHEY, CDR2 SVGAGI. Trimming stripped 1 base from V and 0 bases from J, with 12 bases between. The CDR3 extends over 16 amino acids. CDR3 sequence reads: CASSYYSGTMNTEAFF. DNA of the CDR3: TGTGCCAGCAGTTACTATTCTGGGACAATGAACACTGAAGCTTTCTTT.

This chain links TRBV4-3 with TRBJ1-2, with D tentatively TRBD1 (5 bases). The V gene lost 0 bases and the J gene lost 2 bases, with 10 bases spanning the gap. The CDR3 is made up of 15 amino acids. CDR1 and CDR2 (germline): LGHNA, YSLEER. The CDR3 loop is CASSQDRSGNYGYTF. CDR3 bases: TGCGCCAGCAGCCAAGATAGGTCAGGGAACTATGGCTACACCTTC.